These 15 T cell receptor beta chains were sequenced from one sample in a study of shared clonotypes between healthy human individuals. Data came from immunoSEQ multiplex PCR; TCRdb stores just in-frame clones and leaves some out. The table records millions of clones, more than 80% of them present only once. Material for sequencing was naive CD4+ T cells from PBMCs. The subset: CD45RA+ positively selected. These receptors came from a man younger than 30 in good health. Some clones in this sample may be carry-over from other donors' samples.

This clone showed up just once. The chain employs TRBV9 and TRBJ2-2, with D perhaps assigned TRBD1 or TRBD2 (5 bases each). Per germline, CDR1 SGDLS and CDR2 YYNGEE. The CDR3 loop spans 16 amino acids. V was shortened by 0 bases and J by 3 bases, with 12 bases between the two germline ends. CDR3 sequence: CASSVAWGSDTGELFF. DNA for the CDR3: TGTGCCAGCAGCGTAGCCTGGGGGTCGGACACCGGGGAGCTGTTTTTT.

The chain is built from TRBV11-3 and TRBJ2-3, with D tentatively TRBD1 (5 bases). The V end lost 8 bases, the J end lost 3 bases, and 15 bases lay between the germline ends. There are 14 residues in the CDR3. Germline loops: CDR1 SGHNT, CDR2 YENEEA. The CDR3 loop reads CASASGRATDTQYF. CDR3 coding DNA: TGTGCCAGCGCCTCGGGCAGGGCGACAGATACGCAGTATTTT.

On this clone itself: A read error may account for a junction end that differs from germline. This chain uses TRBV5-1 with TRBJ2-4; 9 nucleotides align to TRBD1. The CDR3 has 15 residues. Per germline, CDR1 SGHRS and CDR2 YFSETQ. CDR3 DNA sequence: TGCGCCAGCAGCTGGGCCTCGACAGGGGGTTTGTCGTGGCACTTC. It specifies CASSWASTGGLSWHF.

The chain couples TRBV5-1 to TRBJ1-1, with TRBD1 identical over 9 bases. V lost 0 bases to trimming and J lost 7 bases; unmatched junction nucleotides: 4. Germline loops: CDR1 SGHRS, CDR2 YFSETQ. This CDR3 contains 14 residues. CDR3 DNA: TGCGCCAGCAGCTTGGCCGAGGACAGGGGTGAAGCTTTCTTT. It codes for CASSLAEDRGEAFF.

This CDR3 is CSAREMETQYF. CDR3 nucleotide sequence: TGCAGTGCTAGAGAAATGGAGACCCAGTACTTC. The genes are TRBV20-1 and TRBJ2-5; D is uncertain. V was cut by 0 bases and J by 5 bases, with 4 bases left in between. Germline V CDR1 and CDR2: DFQATT, SNEGSKA (reference sequence). This CDR3 comprises 11 residues.

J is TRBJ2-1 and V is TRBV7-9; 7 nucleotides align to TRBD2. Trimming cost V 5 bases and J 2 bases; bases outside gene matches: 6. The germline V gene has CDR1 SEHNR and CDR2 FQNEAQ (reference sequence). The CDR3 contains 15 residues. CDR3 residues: CASSAPGLAYNEQFF. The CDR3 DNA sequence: TGTGCCAGCAGCGCCCCTGGACTAGCCTACAATGAGCAGTTCTTC.

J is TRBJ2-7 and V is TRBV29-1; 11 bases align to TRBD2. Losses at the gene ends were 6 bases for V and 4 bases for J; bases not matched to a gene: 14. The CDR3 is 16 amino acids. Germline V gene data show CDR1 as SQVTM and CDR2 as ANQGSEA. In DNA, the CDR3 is TGCAGCGTCGTCGGGACTAGCGGATCCAACCCTTACGAGCAGTACTTC. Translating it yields CSVVGTSGSNPYEQYF.

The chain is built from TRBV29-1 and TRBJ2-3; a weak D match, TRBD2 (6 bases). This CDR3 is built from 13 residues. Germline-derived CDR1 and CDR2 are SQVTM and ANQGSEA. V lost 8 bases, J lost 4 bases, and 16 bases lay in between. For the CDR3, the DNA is TGCAGCTTCAGGAGGGGCTCAGCAGATACGCAGTATTTT. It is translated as CSFRRGSADTQYF.

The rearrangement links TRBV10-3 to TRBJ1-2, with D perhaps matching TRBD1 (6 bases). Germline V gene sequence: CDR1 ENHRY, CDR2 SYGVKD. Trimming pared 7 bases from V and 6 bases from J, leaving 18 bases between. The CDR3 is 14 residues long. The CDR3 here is CAITVGGRGNGYTF. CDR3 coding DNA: TGTGCCATCACGGTAGGAGGCAGGGGCAATGGCTACACCTTC.

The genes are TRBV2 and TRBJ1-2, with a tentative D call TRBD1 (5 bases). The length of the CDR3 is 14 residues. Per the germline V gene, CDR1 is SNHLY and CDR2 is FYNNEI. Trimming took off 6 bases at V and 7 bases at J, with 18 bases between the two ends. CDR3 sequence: CASSGSGPGVGYTF. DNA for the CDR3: TGTGCCAGCAGCGGAAGCGGGCCGGGGGTTGGCTACACCTTC.

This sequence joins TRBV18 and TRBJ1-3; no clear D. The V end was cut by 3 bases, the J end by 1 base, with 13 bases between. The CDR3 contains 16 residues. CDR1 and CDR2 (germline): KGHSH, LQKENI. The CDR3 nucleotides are TGTGCCAGCTCACCTCTCGTAGACCCATCTGGAAACACCATATATTTT. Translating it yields CASSPLVDPSGNTIYF.

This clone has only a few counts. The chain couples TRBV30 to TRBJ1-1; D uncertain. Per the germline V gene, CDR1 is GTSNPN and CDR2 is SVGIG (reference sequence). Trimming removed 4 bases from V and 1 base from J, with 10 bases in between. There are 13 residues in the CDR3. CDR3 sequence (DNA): TGTGCCTGGATACGGGAGACGAACACTGAAGCTTTCTTT. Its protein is CAWIRETNTEAFF.

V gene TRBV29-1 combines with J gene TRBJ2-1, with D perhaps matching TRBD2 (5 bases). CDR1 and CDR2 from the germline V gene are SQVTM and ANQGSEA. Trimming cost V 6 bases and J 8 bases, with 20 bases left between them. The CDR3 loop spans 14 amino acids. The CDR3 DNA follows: TGCAGCGTCGCCTTTGGACTGTCTCAGGATGAGCAGTTCTTC. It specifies CSVAFGLSQDEQFF.

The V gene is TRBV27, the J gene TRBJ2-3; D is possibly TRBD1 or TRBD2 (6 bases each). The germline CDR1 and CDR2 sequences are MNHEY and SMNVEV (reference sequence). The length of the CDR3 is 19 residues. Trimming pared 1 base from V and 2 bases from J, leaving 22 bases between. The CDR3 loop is CASSLFFESWGADTDTQYF. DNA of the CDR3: TGTGCCAGCAGTTTATTTTTTGAGTCTTGGGGGGCAGACACAGATACGCAGTATTTT.

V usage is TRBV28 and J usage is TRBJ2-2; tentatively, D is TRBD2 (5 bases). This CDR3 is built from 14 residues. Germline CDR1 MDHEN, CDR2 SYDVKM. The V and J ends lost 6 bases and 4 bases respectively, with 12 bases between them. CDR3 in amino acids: CASSPGRGTGELFF. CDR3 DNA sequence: TGTGCCAGCAGCCCCGGACGGGGCACCGGGGAGCTGTTTTTT.